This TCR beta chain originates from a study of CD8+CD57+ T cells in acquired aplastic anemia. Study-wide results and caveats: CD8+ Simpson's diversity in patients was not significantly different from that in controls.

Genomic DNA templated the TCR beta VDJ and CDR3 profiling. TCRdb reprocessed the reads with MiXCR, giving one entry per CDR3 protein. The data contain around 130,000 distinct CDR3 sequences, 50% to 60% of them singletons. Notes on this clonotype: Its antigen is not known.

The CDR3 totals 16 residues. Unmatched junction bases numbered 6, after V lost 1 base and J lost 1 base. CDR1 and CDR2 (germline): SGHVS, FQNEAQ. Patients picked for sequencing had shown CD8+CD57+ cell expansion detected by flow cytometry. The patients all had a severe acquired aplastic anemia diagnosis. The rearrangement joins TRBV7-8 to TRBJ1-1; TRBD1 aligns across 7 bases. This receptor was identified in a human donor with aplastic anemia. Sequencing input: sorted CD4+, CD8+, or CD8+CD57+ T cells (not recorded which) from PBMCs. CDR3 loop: CASSLGYRGRNTEAFF. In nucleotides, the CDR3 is TGTGCCAGCAGCTTAGGGTACAGGGGCAGGAACACTGAAGCTTTCTTT.